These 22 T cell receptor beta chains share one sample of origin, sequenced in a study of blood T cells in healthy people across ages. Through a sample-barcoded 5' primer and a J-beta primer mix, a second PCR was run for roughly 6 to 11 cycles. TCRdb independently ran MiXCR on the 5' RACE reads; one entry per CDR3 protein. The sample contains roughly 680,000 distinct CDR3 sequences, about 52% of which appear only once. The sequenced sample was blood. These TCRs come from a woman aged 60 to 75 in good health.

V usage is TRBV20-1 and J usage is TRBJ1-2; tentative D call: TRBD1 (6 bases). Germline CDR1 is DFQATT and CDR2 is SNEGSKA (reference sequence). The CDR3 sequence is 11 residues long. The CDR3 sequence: CQIRGNYGYTF. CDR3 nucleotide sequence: TGCCAGATTAGGGGGAACTATGGCTACACCTTC.

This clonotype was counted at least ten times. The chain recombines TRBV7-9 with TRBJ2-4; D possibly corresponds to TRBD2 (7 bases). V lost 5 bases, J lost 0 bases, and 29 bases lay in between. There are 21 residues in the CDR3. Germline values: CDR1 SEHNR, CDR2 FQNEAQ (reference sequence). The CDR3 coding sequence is TGTGCCAGCAGCCGCTCCGGGGTACCAGGGGAGGGAGCGCTAGCCAAAAACATTCAGTACTTC. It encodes CASSRSGVPGEGALAKNIQYF.

CDR3 residues: CSVAASGSTDTQYF. The CDR3, as DNA: TGCAGCGTTGCGGCTAGCGGGAGTACAGATACGCAGTATTTT. V is TRBV29-1 and J is TRBJ2-3; 10 bases are shared with TRBD2. Trimming at V came to 4 bases and at J to 3 bases, leaving 4 bases not matched to a gene. The CDR3 is made up of 14 amino acids. From germline, CDR1 is SQVTM and CDR2 ANQGSEA.

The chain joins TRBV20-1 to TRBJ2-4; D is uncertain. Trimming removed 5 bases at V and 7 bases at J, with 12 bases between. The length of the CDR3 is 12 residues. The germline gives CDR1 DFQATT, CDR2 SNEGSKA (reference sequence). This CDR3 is CSAGVDGNIQYF. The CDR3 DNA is TGCAGTGCTGGCGTAGACGGGAACATTCAGTACTTC.

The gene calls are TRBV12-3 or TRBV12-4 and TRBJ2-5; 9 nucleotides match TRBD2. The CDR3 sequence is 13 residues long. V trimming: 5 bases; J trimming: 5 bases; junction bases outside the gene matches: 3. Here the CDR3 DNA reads TGTGCCAGCAGTCCGCGGGAGGGCGAGACCCAGTACTTC. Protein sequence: CASSPREGETQYF.

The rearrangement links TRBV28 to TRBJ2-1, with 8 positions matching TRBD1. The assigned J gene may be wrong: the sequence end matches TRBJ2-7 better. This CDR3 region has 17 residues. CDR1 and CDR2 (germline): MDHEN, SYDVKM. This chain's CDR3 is CASSLPRTGRTYNEQYF. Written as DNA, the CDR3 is TGTGCCAGCAGCCTCCCCCGGACAGGGAGGACCTACAATGAGCAGTACTTC.

The CDR3 DNA follows: TGTGCCAGCAGTTTAATGGGAGATCAGCCCCAGCATTTT. Translated: CASSLMGDQPQHF. V gene TRBV12-3 or TRBV12-4 combines with J gene TRBJ1-5; D unclear. The CDR3 has 13 residues. Trimming removed 2 bases at V and 5 bases at J, with 7 bases between.

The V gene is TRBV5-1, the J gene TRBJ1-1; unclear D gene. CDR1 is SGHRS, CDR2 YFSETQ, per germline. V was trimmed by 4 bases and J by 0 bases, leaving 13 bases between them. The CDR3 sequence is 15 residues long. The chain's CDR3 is CASSMRPGLNTEAFF. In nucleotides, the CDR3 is TGCGCCAGCAGCATGAGACCGGGGTTGAACACTGAAGCTTTCTTT.

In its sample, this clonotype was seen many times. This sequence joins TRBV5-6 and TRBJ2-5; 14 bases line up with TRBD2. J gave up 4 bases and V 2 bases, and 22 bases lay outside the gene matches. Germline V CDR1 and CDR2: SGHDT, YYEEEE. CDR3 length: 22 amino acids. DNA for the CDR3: TGTGCCAGCAGCTTCCAAACAACCGGGACTAGCGGGAGTTGGCTATATGGAGAGACCCAGTACTTC. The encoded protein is CASSFQTTGTSGSWLYGETQYF.

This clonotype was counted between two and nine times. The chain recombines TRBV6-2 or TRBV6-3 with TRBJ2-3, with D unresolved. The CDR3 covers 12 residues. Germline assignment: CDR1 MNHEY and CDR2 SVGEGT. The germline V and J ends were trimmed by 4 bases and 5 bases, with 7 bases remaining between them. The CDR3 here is CASSFSVDTQYF. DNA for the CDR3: TGTGCCAGCAGTTTCTCGGTAGATACGCAGTATTTT.

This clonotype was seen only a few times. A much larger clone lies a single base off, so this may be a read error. The CDR3, as DNA: TGTGCCACCAGATCCCAGGGGGCTGCTAACTATGGCTACACCTTC. Its protein product is CATRSQGAANYGYTF. The chain combines TRBV6-6 with TRBJ1-2, with TRBD1 identical over 8 bases. Germline assignment: CDR1 MNHNY and CDR2 SVGAGI (reference sequence). J was trimmed by 0 bases and V by 10 bases; bases with no gene match: 10. This CDR3 is built from 15 residues.

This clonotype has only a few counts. Written as DNA, the CDR3 is TGTGCCAGCAGTTACCCCAGGGACGGCGGACAACAAGAGACCCAGTACTTC. Its translation: CASSYPRDGGQQETQYF. V gene TRBV6-2 or TRBV6-3 combines with J gene TRBJ2-5; either TRBD1 or TRBD2 may supply D (5 bases each). The CDR3 loop spans 17 amino acids. Germline V gene data show CDR1 as MNHEY and CDR2 as SVGEGT. The V gene lost 2 bases and the J gene lost 2 bases, with 18 bases spanning the gap.

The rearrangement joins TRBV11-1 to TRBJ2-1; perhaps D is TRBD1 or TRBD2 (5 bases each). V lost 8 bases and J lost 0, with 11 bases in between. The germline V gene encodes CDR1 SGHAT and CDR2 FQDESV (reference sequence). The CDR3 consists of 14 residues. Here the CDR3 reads CASGTQSSYNEQFF. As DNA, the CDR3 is TGTGCCAGCGGGACGCAGAGCTCCTACAATGAGCAGTTCTTC.

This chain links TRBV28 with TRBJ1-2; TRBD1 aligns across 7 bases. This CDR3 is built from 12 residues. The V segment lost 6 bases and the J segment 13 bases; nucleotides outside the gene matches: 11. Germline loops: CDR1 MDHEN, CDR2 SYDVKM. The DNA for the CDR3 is TGTGCCAGCAGCATTGGGGGCGGGACAGCCACCTTC. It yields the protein CASSIGGGTATF.

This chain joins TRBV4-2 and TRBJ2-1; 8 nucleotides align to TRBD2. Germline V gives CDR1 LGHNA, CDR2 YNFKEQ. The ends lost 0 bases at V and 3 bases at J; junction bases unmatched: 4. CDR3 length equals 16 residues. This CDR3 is CASSQDTSGHYNEQFF. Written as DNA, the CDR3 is TGTGCCAGCAGCCAAGATACTAGCGGCCACTACAATGAGCAGTTCTTC.

CDR3 DNA: TGCAGTGCTAGAGATTTGCTATCCGGGGCAAACACTGAAGCTTTCTTT. Its translation is CSARDLLSGANTEAFF. The rearrangement links TRBV20-1 to TRBJ1-1; D is possibly TRBD1 (5 bases). Germline V gene lookup returns CDR1 DFQATT and CDR2 SNEGSKA (reference sequence). The germline V and J ends were trimmed by 0 bases and 2 bases, with 16 bases remaining between them. This CDR3 has 16 residues.

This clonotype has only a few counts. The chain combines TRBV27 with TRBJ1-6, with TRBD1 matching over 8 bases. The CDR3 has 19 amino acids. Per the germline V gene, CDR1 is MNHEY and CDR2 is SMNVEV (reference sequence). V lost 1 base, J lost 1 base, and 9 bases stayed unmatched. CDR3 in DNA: TGTGCCAGCAGTTTATATGGGGCAGGGGGCGCATCCTATAATTCACCCCTCCACTTT. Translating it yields CASSLYGAGGASYNSPLHF.

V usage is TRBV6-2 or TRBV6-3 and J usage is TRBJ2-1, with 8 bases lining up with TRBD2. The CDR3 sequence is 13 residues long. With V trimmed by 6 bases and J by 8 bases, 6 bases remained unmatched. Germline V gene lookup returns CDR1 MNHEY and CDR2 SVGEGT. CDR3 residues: CASRRAGADEQFF. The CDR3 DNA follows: TGTGCCAGCAGACGAGCGGGAGCGGATGAGCAGTTCTTC.

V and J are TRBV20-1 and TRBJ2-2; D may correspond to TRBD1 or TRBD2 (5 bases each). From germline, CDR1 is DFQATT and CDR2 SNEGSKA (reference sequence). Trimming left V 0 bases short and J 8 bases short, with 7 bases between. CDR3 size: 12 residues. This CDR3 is CSARDGGGELFF. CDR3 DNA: TGCAGTGCTAGAGATGGGGGAGGGGAGCTGTTTTTT.

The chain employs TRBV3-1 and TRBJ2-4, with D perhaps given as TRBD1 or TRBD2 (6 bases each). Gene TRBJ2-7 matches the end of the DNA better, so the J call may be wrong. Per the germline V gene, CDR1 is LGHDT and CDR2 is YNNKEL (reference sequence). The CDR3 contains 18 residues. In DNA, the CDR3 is TGTGCCAGCAGCCAAGGGGATATGGAGGGGGTATTCGCCTACGAGCAGTACTTC. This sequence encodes CASSQGDMEGVFAYEQYF.

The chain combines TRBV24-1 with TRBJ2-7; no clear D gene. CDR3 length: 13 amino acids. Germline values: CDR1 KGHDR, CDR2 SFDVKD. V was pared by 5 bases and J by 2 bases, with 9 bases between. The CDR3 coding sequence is TGTGCCACCAGTGCCGCTGGAACCTACGAGCAGTACTTC. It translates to CATSAAGTYEQYF.

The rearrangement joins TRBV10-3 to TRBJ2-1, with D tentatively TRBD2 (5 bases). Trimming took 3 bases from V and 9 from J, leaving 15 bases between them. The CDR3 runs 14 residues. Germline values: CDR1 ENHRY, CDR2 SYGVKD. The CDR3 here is CAISEDYLYGEQFF. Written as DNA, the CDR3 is TGTGCCATCAGTGAAGACTACCTCTACGGTGAGCAGTTCTTC.